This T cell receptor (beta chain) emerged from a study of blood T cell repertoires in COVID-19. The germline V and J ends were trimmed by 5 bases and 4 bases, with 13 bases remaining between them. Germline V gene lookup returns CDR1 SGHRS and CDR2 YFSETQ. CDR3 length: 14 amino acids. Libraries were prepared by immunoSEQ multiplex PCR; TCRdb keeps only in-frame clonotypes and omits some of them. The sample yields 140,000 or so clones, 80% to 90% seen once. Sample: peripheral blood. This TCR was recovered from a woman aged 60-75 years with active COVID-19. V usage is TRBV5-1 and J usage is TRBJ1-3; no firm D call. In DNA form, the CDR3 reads TGCGCCAGCAGTGAACGGGGTAAAGGAAACACCATATATTTT. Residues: CASSERGKGNTIYF. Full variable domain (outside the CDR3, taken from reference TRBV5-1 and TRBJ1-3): KAGVTQTPRYLIKTRGQQVTLSCSPISGHRSVSWYQQTPGQGLQFLFEYFSETQRNKGNFPGRFSGRQFSNSRSEMNVSTLELGDSALYLCASSERGKGNTIYFGEGSWLTVV.